This TCR beta chain stems from a study of T cell responses to AZD1222 COVID-19 vaccine. The data were produced by immunoSEQ multiplex PCR, yet TCRdb's version contains in-frame clones alone and is incomplete. The repertoire includes 75,000 to 100,000 clones, roughly 88% of them detected once, and about 6% sits in the top ten. This clone was counted a single time. The V gene end was trimmed by 3 bases and the J gene end by 6 bases; junction bases not matched to a gene: 6. The CDR3 runs to 15 residues. Germline-derived CDR1 and CDR2 are SNHLY and FYNNEI. The J gene is TRBJ1-5, the V gene TRBV2, with 9 bases lining up with TRBD1. The material sequenced was peripheral blood, taken on day 0 of AZD1222 vaccination. The TCR sequence derives from an adult in good health. The chain's CDR3 is CASSEWSTGGQPQHF. Written as DNA, the CDR3 is TGTGCCAGCAGTGAGTGGTCGACAGGGGGTCAGCCCCAGCATTTT.